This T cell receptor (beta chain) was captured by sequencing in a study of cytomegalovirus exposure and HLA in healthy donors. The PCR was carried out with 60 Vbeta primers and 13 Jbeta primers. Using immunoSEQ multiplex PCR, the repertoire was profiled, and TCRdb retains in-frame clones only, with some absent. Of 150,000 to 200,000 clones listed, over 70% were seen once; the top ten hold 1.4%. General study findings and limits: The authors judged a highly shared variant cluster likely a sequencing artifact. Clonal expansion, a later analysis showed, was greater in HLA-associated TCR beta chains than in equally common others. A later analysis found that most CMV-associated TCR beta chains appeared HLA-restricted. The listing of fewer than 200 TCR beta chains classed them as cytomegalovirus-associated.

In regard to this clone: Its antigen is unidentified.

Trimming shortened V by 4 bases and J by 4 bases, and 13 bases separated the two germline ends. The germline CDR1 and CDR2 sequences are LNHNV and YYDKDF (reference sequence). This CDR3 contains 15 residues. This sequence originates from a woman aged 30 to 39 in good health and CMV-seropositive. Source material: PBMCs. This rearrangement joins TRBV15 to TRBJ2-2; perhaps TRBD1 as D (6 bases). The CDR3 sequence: CATSMVQGSTGELFF. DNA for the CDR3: TGTGCCACCAGCATGGTACAGGGAAGCACCGGGGAGCTGTTTTTT.